The rows below give T cell receptor beta chains drawn from one sample of a study of PD-1 blockade in classical Hodgkin lymphoma. The repertoire was sequenced with immunoSEQ multiplex PCR; TCRdb's copy has only in-frame clones and lacks some. The top ten clones hold about 17% of a sample with about 90,000 clones, 83% of them seen once. The source material was peripheral blood mononuclear cells (PBMCs), sampled before the fourth cycle of nivolumab. The source of these receptors is a human donor with classical Hodgkin lymphoma. The CDR3 runs from the conserved cysteine through the conserved F or W. D genes are given only for firm matches. Size is omitted from some rows. Given values are once, few, many or a class for expanded clones.

few | - | TRBJ1-4 | TRBV7-2 | CASSLDSKLTNEKLFF | TGTGCCAGCAGCTTAGATAGCAAGCTAACTAATGAAAAACTGTTTTTT
once | - | TRBJ1-5 | TRBV10-3 | CATEGGRDPNQPQHF | TGTGCCACCGAGGGGGGGCGGGATCCCAATCAGCCCCAGCATTTT
once | - | TRBJ2-3 | TRBV6-1 | CASSEPTRTDTQYF | TGTGCCAGCAGTGAACCTACCCGCACAGATACGCAGTATTTT
- | TRBD2 | TRBJ2-3 | TRBV6-5 | CASSSSLADPTDTQYF | TGTGCCAGCAGTTCTTCACTAGCGGATCCCACAGATACGCAGTATTTT
- | - | TRBJ1-1 | TRBV2 | CASSVTMNTEAFF | TGTGCCAGCAGTGTTACAATGAACACTGAAGCTTTCTTT
- | TRBD2 | TRBJ2-3 | TRBV18 | CASSPPYLSGRAADTQYF | TGTGCCAGCTCACCTCCTTACCTTAGCGGGAGGGCAGCAGATACGCAGTATTTT
- | TRBD2 | TRBJ2-2 | TRBV7-2 | CASSFPPGTISGELFF | TGTGCCAGCAGCTTCCCCCCCGGGACTATATCCGGGGAGCTGTTTTTT
few | TRBD2 | TRBJ2-7 | TRBV5-1 | CASSLSGTSGTGEQYF | TGCGCCAGCAGCTTGTCAGGAACTAGCGGGACTGGCGAGCAGTACTTC
- | - | TRBJ2-7 | TRBV19 | CASSWSGAGHPYEQYF | TGTGCCAGTAGTTGGTCGGGGGCAGGGCACCCCTACGAGCAGTACTTC
- | TRBD2 | TRBJ2-1 | TRBV28 | CASSPLDARERGNEQFF | TGTGCCAGCAGTCCCCTTGATGCGCGGGAGCGGGGGAATGAGCAGTTCTTC
once | TRBD2 | TRBJ2-5 | TRBV5-7 | CASSSGGGTQETQYF | TGTGCCAGCAGCTCGGGCGGGGGGACCCAAGAGACCCAGTACTTC
once | - | TRBJ2-5 | TRBV18 | CASSPGREETQYF | TGTGCCAGCTCACCGGGACGAGAAGAGACCCAGTACTTC
- | - | TRBJ2-5 | TRBV7-2 | CASSLAGWTEETQYF | TGTGCCAGCAGCTTAGCTGGTTGGACCGAAGAGACCCAGTACTTC
once | TRBD1 | TRBJ2-7 | TRBV5-6 | CASSFGDRVGEQYF | TGTGCCAGCAGCTTCGGGGACAGGGTGGGCGAGCAGTACTTC
- | - | TRBJ1-3 | TRBV9 | CASSPTVISGNTIYF | TGTGCCAGCAGCCCGACAGTTATCTCTGGAAACACCATATATTTT
- | - | TRBJ1-2 | TRBV7-2 | CASSLAGLLYGYTF | TGTGCCAGCAGCTTAGCCGGACTCCTATATGGCTACACCTTC
- | TRBD1 | TRBJ1-3 | TRBV7-2 | CASSLGSGQSYSGNTIYF | TGTGCCAGCAGCTTAGGTTCGGGACAGTCATACTCTGGAAACACCATATATTTT
- | - | TRBJ2-3 | TRBV27 | CASSLLTGDTQYF | TGTGCCAGCAGTTTACTTACCGGAGATACGCAGTATTTT
- | TRBD1 | TRBJ1-2 | TRBV19 | CASTLDRGRDGYTF | TGTGCCAGTACCTTGGACAGGGGGCGAGATGGCTACACCTTC
- | TRBD2 | TRBJ2-5 | TRBV5-1 | CASSLDFSGSTGETQYF | TGCGCCAGCAGCTTGGATTTTAGCGGGAGTACTGGGGAGACCCAGTACTTC
- | - | TRBJ2-5 | TRBV28 | CASTSWRGYQETQYF | TGTGCCAGCACGTCATGGCGGGGCTACCAAGAGACCCAGTACTTC
- | TRBD2 | TRBJ2-3 | TRBV2 | CASSPGLAALDTQYF | TGTGCCAGCAGCCCGGGACTAGCGGCACTTGATACGCAGTATTTT
- | TRBD1 | TRBJ1-1 | TRBV4-2 | CASSADRERRAFF | TGTGCCAGCAGCGCTGACAGGGAAAGGAGAGCTTTCTTT
- | - | TRBJ1-1 | TRBV19 | CASSIGAGSTEAFF | TGTGCCAGTAGTATAGGGGCGGGTTCCACTGAAGCTTTCTTT
- | - | TRBJ2-7 | TRBV5-7 | CASSLHRLGYEQYF | TGTGCCAGCAGCTTGCACAGGCTTGGCTACGAGCAGTACTTC
- | - | TRBJ1-1 | TRBV5-1 | CASSDPQGGSTEAFF | TGCGCCAGCAGCGATCCACAGGGCGGGAGCACTGAAGCTTTCTTT
- | - | TRBJ1-2 | TRBV15 | CATSRENRDLFYGYTF | TGTGCCACCAGCAGAGAAAACAGGGATCTCTTCTATGGCTACACCTTC
- | TRBD1 | TRBJ2-1 | TRBV5-1 | CASSLDGTGYDEQFF | TGCGCCAGCAGCTTGGATGGGACAGGGTACGATGAGCAGTTCTTC
- | - | TRBJ1-1 | TRBV5-4 | CASTLDRMNTEAFF | TGTGCCAGCACCCTGGACAGAATGAACACTGAAGCTTTCTTT
- | - | TRBJ1-1 | TRBV7-2 | CATRQDGTEAFF | TGTGCCACACGGCAGGACGGCACTGAAGCTTTCTTT
once | - | TRBJ2-5 | TRBV11-2 | CASSLQTVPQYF | TGTGCCAGCAGCTTGCAGACAGTCCCCCAGTACTTC
- | TRBD1 | TRBJ1-5 | TRBV6-1 | CASKPDRATDQPQHF | TGTGCCAGCAAACCGGACAGGGCGACGGATCAGCCCCAGCATTTT
many | TRBD2 | TRBJ2-5 | TRBV11-2 | CASSSTSGSRETQYF | TGTGCCAGCAGCTCGACTAGCGGGAGTAGAGAGACCCAGTACTTC
once | - | TRBJ2-7 | TRBV19 | CASSTSTGITQYF | TGTGCCAGTAGTACTTCTACAGGGATCACCCAGTACTTC
- | - | TRBJ1-5 | TRBV30 | CAWSARGTDQPQHF | TGTGCCTGGAGTGCCCGCGGGACCGATCAGCCCCAGCATTTT
- | TRBD1 | TRBJ2-1 | TRBV13 | CASSDRTGGNEQFF | TGTGCCAGCAGCGACAGGACAGGGGGCAATGAGCAGTTCTTC
- | TRBD1 | TRBJ1-1 | TRBV5-1 | CASSLVQGARYTEAFF | TGCGCCAGCAGCTTGGTGCAGGGGGCGCGATACACTGAAGCTTTCTTT
- | - | TRBJ2-7 | TRBV2 | CASNSEGTTYEQYF | TGTGCCAGCAATTCGGAAGGTACCACCTACGAGCAGTACTTC
once | TRBD2 | TRBJ2-7 | TRBV4-3 | CASSQDAVGLAGYEQYF | TGCGCCAGCAGCCAAGATGCTGTAGGGCTAGCGGGCTACGAGCAGTACTTC
- | TRBD2 | TRBJ2-5 | TRBV5-1 | CASALGGLAGQETQYF | TGCGCCAGCGCTCTAGGGGGACTAGCGGGGCAAGAGACCCAGTACTTC
- | - | TRBJ2-1 | TRBV10-3 | CAISEYVGEQFF | TGTGCCATCAGTGAGTATGTCGGTGAGCAGTTCTTC
- | TRBD2 | TRBJ2-7 | TRBV9 | CASSPAAQRGHYEQYF | TGTGCCAGCAGCCCAGCGGCCCAGCGGGGCCACTACGAGCAGTACTTC
- | - | TRBJ2-7 | TRBV7-9 | CASSPSGRITYEQYF | TGTGCCAGCAGCCCCAGTGGTCGGATAACCTACGAGCAGTACTTC
- | TRBD2 | TRBJ2-1 | TRBV2 | CASRARRTSDYNEQFF | TGTGCCAGCAGGGCCCGACGGACTAGCGACTACAATGAGCAGTTCTTC
- | - | TRBJ2-2 | TRBV6-6 | CASSQSTAGELFF | TGTGCCAGCTCCCAGTCGACGGCCGGGGAGCTGTTTTTT
- | TRBD1 | TRBJ1-1 | TRBV10-3 | CAISEWGRQGGTEAFF | TGTGCCATCAGTGAGTGGGGGCGACAGGGTGGCACTGAAGCTTTCTTT
few | TRBD2 | TRBJ2-3 | TRBV19 | CASRGTSGKLGGTDTQYF | TGTGCCAGTAGAGGGACTAGCGGGAAGCTCGGAGGCACAGATACGCAGTATTTT
- | TRBD2 | TRBJ2-1 | TRBV7-6 | CASSDLGRTSGYNEQFF | TGTGCCAGCAGCGATCTCGGCCGGACTAGCGGGTACAATGAGCAGTTCTTC
once | - | TRBJ1-4 | TRBV25-1 | CASSRGQYATNEKLFF | TGTGCCAGCAGTCGCGGACAATATGCAACTAATGAAAAACTGTTTTTT
- | - | TRBJ2-2 | TRBV9 | CASSVDVGELFF | TGTGCCAGCAGCGTAGACGTCGGGGAGCTGTTTTTT
once | TRBD2 | TRBJ2-1 | TRBV29-1 | CSSRTSGAYNEQFF | TGCAGCTCCCGGACTAGCGGAGCCTACAATGAGCAGTTCTTC
- | - | TRBJ1-1 | TRBV5-1 | CASSLSGTAEAFF | TGCGCCAGCAGCTTGTCCGGAACAGCCGAAGCTTTCTTT
- | TRBD1 | TRBJ2-1 | TRBV10-3 | CAISERGLEQFF | TGTGCCATCAGTGAGAGGGGGCTTGAGCAGTTCTTC
few | - | TRBJ1-2 | TRBV10-3 | CAISDGPGYTF | TGTGCCATCAGTGACGGTCCTGGCTACACCTTC
- | TRBD1 | TRBJ2-1 | TRBV5-6 | CASSLDRRQGVGNEQFF | TGTGCCAGCAGCCTGGACCGACGACAGGGGGTTGGCAATGAGCAGTTCTTC
once | - | TRBJ2-2 | TRBV4-2 | CASSKSRDSRDGELFF | TGTGCCAGCAGCAAATCAAGGGACTCCCGGGACGGGGAGCTGTTTTTT
- | TRBD1 | TRBJ2-7 | TRBV6-6 | CASRRTGGYEQYF | TGTGCCAGCAGGAGGACAGGGGGATACGAGCAGTACTTC
- | TRBD2 | TRBJ2-5 | TRBV7-2 | CASSPGLAGGGETQYF | TGTGCCAGCAGCCCGGGACTAGCGGGAGGTGGGGAGACCCAGTACTTC